What follows is one T cell receptor (beta chain) and its context. The entry originates in a study of shared clonotypes between healthy human individuals. About the study: A donor's plate count was three for CD4 naive and three for CD4 memory; CD8 naive had two and CD8 memory one.

Assay used: immunoSEQ multiplex PCR; TCRdb lists only in-frame clones, some missing. Among over a million clones listed, around 74% were seen once. The CDR3 extends over 13 amino acids. The germline gives CDR1 SGHVS, CDR2 FNYEAQ. V was clipped by 1 base and J by 7 bases, with 10 bases between them. The specimen sequenced was memory CD4+ T cells sorted from blood. Subset denoted: CD45RA-negative fraction. The chain carries TRBV7-6 and TRBJ2-5, with D uncertain. The sequence was collected from a man aged 18 to 30 in good health. CDR3 sequence reads: CASSLDAKGTQYF. The CDR3 DNA follows: TGTGCCAGCAGCTTAGACGCCAAGGGGACCCAGTACTTC.